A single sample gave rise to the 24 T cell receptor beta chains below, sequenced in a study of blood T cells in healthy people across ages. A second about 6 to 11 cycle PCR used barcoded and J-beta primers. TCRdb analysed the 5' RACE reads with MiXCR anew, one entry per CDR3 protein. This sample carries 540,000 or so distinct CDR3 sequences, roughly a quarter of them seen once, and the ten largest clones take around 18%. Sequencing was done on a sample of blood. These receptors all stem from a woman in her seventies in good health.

The CDR3 DNA reads TGCAGTGCTATCCGGCGAGATACGCAGTATTTT. Its protein product is CSAIRRDTQYF. The V and J genes are TRBV20-1 and TRBJ2-3; D remains ambiguous. The germline V gene has CDR1 DFQATT and CDR2 SNEGSKA (reference sequence). V shed 4 bases and J shed 5 bases, with 7 bases lying between them. The CDR3 runs 11 residues.

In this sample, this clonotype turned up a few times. CDR3 loop: CATSDRVGGLDIQYF. CDR3 bases: TGTGCCACCAGTGATCGAGTAGGGGGCCTGGACATTCAGTACTTC. This rearrangement joins TRBV24-1 to TRBJ2-4; 7 nucleotides align to TRBD1. CDR1 is KGHDR and CDR2 is SFDVKD in the germline V gene. Losses at the gene ends were 3 bases for V and 8 bases for J; bases not matched to a gene: 9. This CDR3 is 15 amino acids long.

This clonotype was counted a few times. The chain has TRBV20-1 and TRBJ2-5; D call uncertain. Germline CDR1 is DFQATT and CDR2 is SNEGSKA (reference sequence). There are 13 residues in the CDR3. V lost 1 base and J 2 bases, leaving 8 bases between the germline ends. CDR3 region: CSARGPRQETQYF. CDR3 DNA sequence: TGCAGTGCTAGAGGACCAAGGCAAGAGACCCAGTACTTC.

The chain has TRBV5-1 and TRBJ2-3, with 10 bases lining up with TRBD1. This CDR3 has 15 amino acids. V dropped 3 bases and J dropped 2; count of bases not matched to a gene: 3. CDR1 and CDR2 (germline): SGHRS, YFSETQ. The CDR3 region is CASSSGQGNTDTQYF. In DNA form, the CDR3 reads TGCGCCAGCAGCTCGGGACAGGGGAACACAGATACGCAGTATTTT.

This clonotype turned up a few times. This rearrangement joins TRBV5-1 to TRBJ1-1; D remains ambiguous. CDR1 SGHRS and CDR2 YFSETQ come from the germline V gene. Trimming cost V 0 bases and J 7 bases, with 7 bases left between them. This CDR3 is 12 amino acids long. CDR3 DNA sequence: TGCGCCAGCAGCTTGGTCGCGAATGAAGCTTTCTTT. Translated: CASSLVANEAFF.

CDR3 region: CASSKGAKQFF. CDR3 in DNA: TGTGCCAGCAGTAAGGGGGCCAAGCAGTTCTTC. The chain has TRBV6-2 or TRBV6-3 and TRBJ2-1, with TRBD1 identical over 7 bases. The CDR3 has 11 amino acids. Germline CDR1 MNHEY, CDR2 SVGEGT. With 5 bases clipped from V and 11 bases from J, the junction kept 3 bases outside the gene matches.

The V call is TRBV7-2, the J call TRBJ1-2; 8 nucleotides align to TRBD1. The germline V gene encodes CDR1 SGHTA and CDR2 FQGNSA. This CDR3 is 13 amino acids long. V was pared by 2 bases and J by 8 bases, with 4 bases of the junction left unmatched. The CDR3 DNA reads TGTGCCAGCAGCTTACAGGGGGCGCTCGGCTACACCTTC. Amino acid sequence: CASSLQGALGYTF.

CDR3 region: CASSQDYSDRANTEAFF. The CDR3 nucleotides read TGTGCCAGCAGCCAAGATTATTCGGACAGGGCGAACACTGAAGCTTTCTTT. The V gene is TRBV3-1, the J gene TRBJ1-1; 8 nucleotides agree with TRBD1. The CDR3 length is 17 residues. V lost 0 bases, J lost 1 base, and 7 bases stayed unmatched. Germline V gives CDR1 LGHDT, CDR2 YNNKEL (reference sequence). Combining the CDR3 with reference TRBV3-1 and TRBJ1-1 gives the whole variable domain DTAVSQTPKYLVTQMGNDKSIKCEQNLGHDTMYWYKQDSKKFLKIMFSYNNKELIINETVPNRFSPKSPDKAHLNLHINSLELGDSAVYFCASSQDYSDRANTEAFFGQGTRLTVV.

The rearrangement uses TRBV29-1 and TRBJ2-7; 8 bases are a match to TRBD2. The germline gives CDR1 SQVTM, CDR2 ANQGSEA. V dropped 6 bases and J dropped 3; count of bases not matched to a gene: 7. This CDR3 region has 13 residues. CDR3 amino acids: CSVGASGFYEQYF. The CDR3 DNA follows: TGCAGCGTGGGAGCTAGCGGGTTCTACGAGCAGTACTTC.

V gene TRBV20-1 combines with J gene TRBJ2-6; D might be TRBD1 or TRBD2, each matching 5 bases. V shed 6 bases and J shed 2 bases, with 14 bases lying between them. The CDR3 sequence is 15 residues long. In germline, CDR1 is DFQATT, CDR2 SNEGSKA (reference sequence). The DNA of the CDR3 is TGCAGTGCAAAATCTCAGGGAGCTGGGGCCAACGTCCTGACTTTC. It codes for CSAKSQGAGANVLTF.

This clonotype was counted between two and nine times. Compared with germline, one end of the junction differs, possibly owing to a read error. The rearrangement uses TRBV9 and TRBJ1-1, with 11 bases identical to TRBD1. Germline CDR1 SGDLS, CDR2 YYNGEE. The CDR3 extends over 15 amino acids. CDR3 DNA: TGTGCCAGCAGCGTGTCGGACAGGGGGCGAACTGGAGCTTTCTTT. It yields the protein CASSVSDRGRTGAFF.

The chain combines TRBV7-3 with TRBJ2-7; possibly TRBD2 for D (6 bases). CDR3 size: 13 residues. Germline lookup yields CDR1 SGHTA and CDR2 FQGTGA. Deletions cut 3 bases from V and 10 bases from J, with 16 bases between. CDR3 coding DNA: TGTGCCAGCAGCTTTGGTCGGCGGGGATCCCAGTACTTC. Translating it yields CASSFGRRGSQYF.

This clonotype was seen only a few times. The CDR3 bases are TGCAGTGCTAGAGACCGGACGGCGAACTCTGGAAACACCATATATTTT. This translates into CSARDRTANSGNTIYF. The rearrangement uses TRBV20-1 and TRBJ1-3, with D unresolved. This CDR3 comprises 16 residues. V lost 0 bases and J lost 0, with 12 bases in between. Germline assignment: CDR1 DFQATT and CDR2 SNEGSKA (reference sequence).

The CDR3 reads CATRRISTDTQYF. CDR3 sequence (DNA): TGTGCCACTCGACGTATAAGCACAGATACGCAGTATTTT. The rearrangement uses TRBV6-2 or TRBV6-3 and TRBJ2-3; unclear D gene. V lost 10 bases and J lost 0, with 11 bases in between. This CDR3 spans 13 amino acids. Germline V gene sequence: CDR1 MNHEY, CDR2 SVGEGT.

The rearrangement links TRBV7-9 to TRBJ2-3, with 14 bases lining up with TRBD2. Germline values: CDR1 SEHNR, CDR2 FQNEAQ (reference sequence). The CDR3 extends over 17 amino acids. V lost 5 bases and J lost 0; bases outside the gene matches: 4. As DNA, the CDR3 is TGTGCCAGCAGCAAGACTAGCGGGGGGGGCAGCACAGATACGCAGTATTTT. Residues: CASSKTSGGGSTDTQYF. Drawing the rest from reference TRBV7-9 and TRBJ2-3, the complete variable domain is DTGVSQNPRHKITKRGQNVTFRCDPISEHNRLYWYRQTLGQGPEFLTYFQNEAQLEKSRLLSDRFSAERPKGSFSTLEIQRTEQGDSAMYLCASSKTSGGGSTDTQYFGPGTRLTVL.

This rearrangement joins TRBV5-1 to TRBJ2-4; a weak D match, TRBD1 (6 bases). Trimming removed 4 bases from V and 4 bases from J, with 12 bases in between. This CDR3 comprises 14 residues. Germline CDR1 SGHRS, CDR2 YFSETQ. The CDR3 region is CASSETGWKNIQYF. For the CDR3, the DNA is TGCGCCAGCAGCGAGACAGGTTGGAAAAACATTCAGTACTTC. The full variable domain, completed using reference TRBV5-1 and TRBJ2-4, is KAGVTQTPRYLIKTRGQQVTLSCSPISGHRSVSWYQQTPGQGLQFLFEYFSETQRNKGNFPGRFSGRQFSNSRSEMNVSTLELGDSALYLCASSETGWKNIQYFGAGTRLSVL.

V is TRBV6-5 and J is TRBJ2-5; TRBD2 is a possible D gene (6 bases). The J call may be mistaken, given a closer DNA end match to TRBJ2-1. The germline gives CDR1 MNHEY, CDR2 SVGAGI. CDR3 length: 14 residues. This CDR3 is CASSYMLAAHEQFF. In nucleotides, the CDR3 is TGTGCCAGCAGTTACATGTTAGCGGCCCATGAGCAGTTCTTC.

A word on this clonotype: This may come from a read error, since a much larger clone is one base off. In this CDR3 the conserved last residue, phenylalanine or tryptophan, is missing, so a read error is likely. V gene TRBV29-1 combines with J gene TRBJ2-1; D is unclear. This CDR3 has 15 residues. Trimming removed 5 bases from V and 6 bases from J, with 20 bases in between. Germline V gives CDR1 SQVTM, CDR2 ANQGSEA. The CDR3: CSVRAKAEFSNEQFS. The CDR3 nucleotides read TGCAGCGTTAGGGCAAAGGCCGAGTTTAGCAATGAGCAGTTCTCC.

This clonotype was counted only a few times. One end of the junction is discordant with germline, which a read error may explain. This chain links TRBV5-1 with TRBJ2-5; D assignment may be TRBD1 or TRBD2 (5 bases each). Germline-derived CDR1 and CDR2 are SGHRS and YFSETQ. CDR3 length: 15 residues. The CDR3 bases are TGCGCCAGCAGCACGGGACGACGGACGTACGAGACCCAGTGCTTC. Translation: CASSTGRRTYETQCF.

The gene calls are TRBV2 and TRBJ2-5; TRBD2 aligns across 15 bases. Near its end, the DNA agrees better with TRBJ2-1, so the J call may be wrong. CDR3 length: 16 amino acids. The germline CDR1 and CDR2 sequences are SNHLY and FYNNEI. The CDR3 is CASRRRTSGGANEQFF. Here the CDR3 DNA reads TGTGCCAGCAGGAGGAGGACTAGCGGGGGGGCCAATGAGCAGTTCTTC.

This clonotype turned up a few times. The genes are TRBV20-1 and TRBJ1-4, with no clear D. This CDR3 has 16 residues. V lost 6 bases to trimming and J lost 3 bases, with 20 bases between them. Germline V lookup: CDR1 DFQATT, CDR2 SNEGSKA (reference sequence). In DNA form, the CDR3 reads TGCAGTGCCAACCTTATACGGCCCGGCTCTAATGAAAAACTGTTTTTT. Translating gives CSANLIRPGSNEKLFF.

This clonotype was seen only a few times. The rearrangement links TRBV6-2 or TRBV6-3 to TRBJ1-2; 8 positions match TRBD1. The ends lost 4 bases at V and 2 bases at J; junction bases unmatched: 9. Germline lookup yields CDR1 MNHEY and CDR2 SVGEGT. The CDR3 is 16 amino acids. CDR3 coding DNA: TGTGCCAGCAGTTCACGACAGGGGAGTTGGAACTATGGCTACACCTTC. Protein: CASSSRQGSWNYGYTF.

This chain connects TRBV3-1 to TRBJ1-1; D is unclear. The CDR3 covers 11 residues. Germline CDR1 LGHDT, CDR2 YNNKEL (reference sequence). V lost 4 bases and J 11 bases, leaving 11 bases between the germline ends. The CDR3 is CASSPGLLAFF. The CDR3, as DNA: TGTGCCAGCAGCCCCGGACTTCTTGCTTTCTTT. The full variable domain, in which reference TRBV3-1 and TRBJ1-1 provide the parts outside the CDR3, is DTAVSQTPKYLVTQMGNDKSIKCEQNLGHDTMYWYKQDSKKFLKIMFSYNNKELIINETVPNRFSPKSPDKAHLNLHINSLELGDSAVYFCASSPGLLAFFGQGTRLTVV.

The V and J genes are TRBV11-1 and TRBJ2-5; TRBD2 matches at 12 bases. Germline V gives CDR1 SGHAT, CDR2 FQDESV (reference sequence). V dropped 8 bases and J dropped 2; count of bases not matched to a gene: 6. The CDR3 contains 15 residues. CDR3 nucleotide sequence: TGTGCCAGCCGTGGGGGGACTAGCGGGCAAGAGACCCAGTACTTC. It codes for CASRGGTSGQETQYF.